This T cell receptor beta chain is from a study of OX40 agonist ivuxolimab in advanced cancers. As for the study in general: Every patient in dose escalation had hepatocellular carcinoma, melanoma, renal cell or head and neck cancer. Findings and limits, study-wide: Circulating CD4+ and CD8+ T cells showed clonal expansion by week 6 at 0.1 to 3.0 mg/kg.

Produced via immunoSEQ multiplex PCR; TCRdb's table is partial and in-frame only. The table lists some 85,000 clones, under 95% of them singletons. The germline CDR1 and CDR2 sequences are MGHRA and YSYEKL. Trimming cost V 2 bases and J 5 bases; bases outside gene matches: 6. The CDR3 is made up of 14 amino acids. On this clone: Antigen unknown.

The receptor was isolated from an adult with an advanced solid tumor such as melanoma, head and neck, liver or kidney cancer. The sequencing used CD4+ or CD8+ T cells sorted from blood, collected in a trial of the OX40 agonist ivuxolimab. This rearrangement joins TRBV4-1 to TRBJ2-7, with 7 bases that match TRBD1. CDR3 amino acids: CASSQLQGVNEQYF. The CDR3 region has the DNA TGCGCCAGCAGCCAACTCCAGGGGGTCAACGAGCAGTACTTC.